This is a list of T cell receptor beta chains from one sample in a study of T cells after yellow fever vaccination. TCRdb passed the 5' RACE reads through MiXCR, listing each CDR3 protein once. The sample carries 510,000 or so distinct CDR3 sequences, 15% to 20% recorded once. Sequences were derived from PBMCs, sampled 15 days after the yellow fever booster vaccination. These receptors all come from a man aged 25 to 40 who received the YFV17D yellow fever vaccine. CDR3s include the opening cysteine and the closing phenylalanine or tryptophan. Fields, in order: D gene, clone size, V gene, J gene, CDR3 protein, CDR3 DNA. The D gene is left open where the match is weak. Not every row has a clone size; where given, it reads once, few, many or a size class.

d_call: TRBD2
clone_size: few
v_call: TRBV29-1
j_call: TRBJ2-7
cdr3_aa: CSVGGGYRANYEQYF
cdr3_nt: TGCAGCGTTGGGGGAGGGTACCGGGCTAACTACGAGCAGTACTTC

d_call: NA
clone_size: NA
v_call: TRBV20-1
j_call: TRBJ2-7
cdr3_aa: CSASRSLGEQYF
cdr3_nt: TGCAGTGCTAGTAGGTCCTTGGGCGAGCAGTACTTC

d_call: NA
clone_size: few
v_call: TRBV9
j_call: TRBJ1-1
cdr3_aa: CASSPRQTSNTEAFF
cdr3_nt: TGTGCCAGCAGCCCCAGACAGACTTCGAACACTGAAGCTTTCTTT

d_call: NA
clone_size: NA
v_call: TRBV20-1
j_call: TRBJ1-2
cdr3_aa: CSASSNGANYGYTF
cdr3_nt: TGCAGTGCTAGTAGTAACGGAGCTAACTATGGCTACACCTTC

d_call: TRBD2
clone_size: NA
v_call: TRBV4-2
j_call: TRBJ2-1
cdr3_aa: CASSQEGGGRNEQFF
cdr3_nt: TGTGCCAGCAGCCAAGAGGGCGGGGGGAGAAATGAGCAGTTCTTC

d_call: NA
clone_size: NA
v_call: TRBV29-1
j_call: TRBJ2-5
cdr3_aa: CSGAGVKTQYF
cdr3_nt: TGCAGCGGGGCGGGTGTAAAGACCCAGTACTTC

d_call: NA
clone_size: NA
v_call: TRBV11-2
j_call: TRBJ2-1
cdr3_aa: CASSLGGWQFF
cdr3_nt: TGTGCCAGCAGCTTAGGCGGCTGGCAGTTCTTC

d_call: TRBD2
clone_size: few
v_call: TRBV6-5
j_call: TRBJ2-7
cdr3_aa: CASSYARSGTVPEQYF
cdr3_nt: TGTGCCAGCAGTTACGCCCGTAGCGGGACCGTCCCCGAGCAGTACTTC

d_call: NA
clone_size: few
v_call: TRBV25-1
j_call: TRBJ2-7
cdr3_aa: CASSVQGRSSYEQYF
cdr3_nt: TGTGCCAGCAGTGTACAGGGAAGGAGCTCCTACGAGCAGTACTTC

d_call: NA
clone_size: NA
v_call: TRBV5-1
j_call: TRBJ2-2
cdr3_aa: CASTTDTGELFF
cdr3_nt: TGCGCCAGCACCACGGACACCGGGGAGCTGTTTTTT

d_call: NA
clone_size: NA
v_call: TRBV5-1
j_call: TRBJ2-7
cdr3_aa: CASSTRQGWYEQYF
cdr3_nt: TGCGCCAGCAGCACCCGGCAGGGCTGGTACGAGCAGTACTTC

d_call: TRBD2
clone_size: few
v_call: TRBV19
j_call: TRBJ2-1
cdr3_aa: CASSLGTSGIRASYNEQFF
cdr3_nt: TGTGCCAGTAGTCTCGGGACTAGCGGGATACGTGCGTCCTACAATGAGCAGTTCTTC

d_call: NA
clone_size: few
v_call: TRBV7-2
j_call: TRBJ1-2
cdr3_aa: CASSLMGGSNYGYTF
cdr3_nt: TGTGCCAGCAGCTTAATGGGGGGAAGCAACTATGGCTACACCTTC

d_call: NA
clone_size: few
v_call: TRBV5-1
j_call: TRBJ2-1
cdr3_aa: CASRVEIGNEQFF
cdr3_nt: TGCGCCAGCCGGGTAGAGATAGGCAATGAGCAGTTCTTC

d_call: NA
clone_size: few
v_call: TRBV12-3/TRBV12-4
j_call: TRBJ2-7
cdr3_aa: CASSETTGHSYEQYF
cdr3_nt: TGTGCCAGCAGTGAAACGACAGGCCATTCCTACGAGCAGTACTTC

d_call: NA
clone_size: few
v_call: TRBV14
j_call: TRBJ2-3
cdr3_aa: CASSPLDSFMDTQYF
cdr3_nt: TGTGCCAGCAGCCCGCTGGACAGTTTCATGGATACGCAGTATTTT

d_call: NA
clone_size: few
v_call: TRBV7-9
j_call: TRBJ2-7
cdr3_aa: CASSLDFGLDEQYF
cdr3_nt: TGTGCCAGCAGCTTAGATTTTGGGTTAGACGAGCAGTACTTC

d_call: TRBD2
clone_size: few
v_call: TRBV18
j_call: TRBJ2-7
cdr3_aa: CASSPRLAGEYEQYF
cdr3_nt: TGTGCCAGCTCACCTCGACTAGCGGGGGAATACGAGCAGTACTTC

d_call: NA
clone_size: few
v_call: TRBV9
j_call: TRBJ2-1
cdr3_aa: CASSHRVRAGNEQFF
cdr3_nt: TGTGCCAGCAGCCATAGGGTGCGGGCGGGGAATGAGCAGTTCTTC

d_call: NA
clone_size: few
v_call: TRBV20-1
j_call: TRBJ2-3
cdr3_aa: CSAPYEGTDTQYF
cdr3_nt: TGCAGTGCTCCTTACGAAGGGACAGATACGCAGTATTTT

d_call: TRBD1
clone_size: NA
v_call: TRBV7-2
j_call: TRBJ2-4
cdr3_aa: CASSEQGYDIQYF
cdr3_nt: TGTGCCAGCAGCGAACAGGGGTACGACATTCAGTACTTC

d_call: NA
clone_size: few
v_call: TRBV7-2
j_call: TRBJ2-3
cdr3_aa: CASSSGPGSASTQYF
cdr3_nt: TGTGCCAGCAGCTCCGGTCCAGGGTCAGCAAGTACGCAGTATTTT

d_call: TRBD2
clone_size: few
v_call: TRBV29-1
j_call: TRBJ2-1
cdr3_aa: CSVVPTIREGEQFF
cdr3_nt: TGCAGCGTTGTCCCGACCATACGGGAGGGGGAGCAGTTCTTC

d_call: NA
clone_size: NA
v_call: TRBV4-3
j_call: TRBJ2-1
cdr3_aa: CASSQWAGSSYNEQFF
cdr3_nt: TGCGCCAGCAGCCAATGGGCGGGAAGCTCCTACAATGAGCAGTTCTTC

d_call: TRBD2
clone_size: NA
v_call: TRBV12-3/TRBV12-4
j_call: TRBJ2-7
cdr3_aa: CASSQAGVRPYEQYF
cdr3_nt: TGTGCCAGCAGTCAAGCGGGAGTGCGACCCTACGAGCAGTACTTC

d_call: NA
clone_size: NA
v_call: TRBV7-2
j_call: TRBJ2-1
cdr3_aa: CASSFRRGRVNEQFF
cdr3_nt: TGTGCCAGCAGCTTTAGGCGGGGTCGAGTCAATGAGCAGTTCTTC

d_call: TRBD1
clone_size: few
v_call: TRBV6-2/TRBV6-3
j_call: TRBJ2-4
cdr3_aa: CASNRDRENIQYF
cdr3_nt: TGTGCCAGCAATCGGGACAGGGAAAACATTCAGTACTTC

d_call: TRBD1
clone_size: NA
v_call: TRBV7-9
j_call: TRBJ1-6
cdr3_aa: CASRRTGSSYNSPLHF
cdr3_nt: TGTGCCAGCAGAAGGACAGGGTCGTCATATAATTCACCCCTCCACTTT

d_call: NA
clone_size: NA
v_call: TRBV20-1
j_call: TRBJ2-3
cdr3_aa: CSAKRPGGTDTQYF
cdr3_nt: TGCAGTGCTAAACGGCCCGGGGGAACAGATACGCAGTATTTT

d_call: NA
clone_size: NA
v_call: TRBV6-2/TRBV6-3
j_call: TRBJ2-2
cdr3_aa: CASSYTGNTGELFF
cdr3_nt: TGTGCCAGCAGTTACACCGGGAACACCGGGGAGCTGTTTTTT

d_call: NA
clone_size: NA
v_call: TRBV29-1
j_call: TRBJ2-7
cdr3_aa: CSVHPGPNSYEQYF
cdr3_nt: TGCAGCGTTCACCCGGGACCGAACTCCTACGAGCAGTACTTC

d_call: NA
clone_size: NA
v_call: TRBV6-1
j_call: TRBJ2-2
cdr3_aa: CASRGELGPWELFF
cdr3_nt: TGTGCCAGCAGGGGGGAGTTGGGGCCCTGGGAGCTGTTTTTT

d_call: NA
clone_size: NA
v_call: TRBV10-3
j_call: TRBJ2-4
cdr3_aa: CAISDGDLKNIQYF
cdr3_nt: TGTGCCATCAGTGATGGGGACCTCAAAAACATTCAGTACTTC

d_call: NA
clone_size: NA
v_call: TRBV3-1
j_call: TRBJ2-7
cdr3_aa: CASSRNESYEQYF
cdr3_nt: TGTGCCAGCAGCCGAAACGAAAGCTACGAGCAGTACTTC

d_call: NA
clone_size: NA
v_call: TRBV12-3/TRBV12-4
j_call: TRBJ2-2
cdr3_aa: CASSLAQPDTGELFF
cdr3_nt: TGTGCCAGCAGTTTAGCGCAACCAGACACCGGGGAGCTGTTTTTT

d_call: NA
clone_size: few
v_call: TRBV2
j_call: TRBJ1-2
cdr3_aa: CASGDRLGYTF
cdr3_nt: TGTGCCAGTGGGGACCGCCTCGGCTACACCTTC

d_call: NA
clone_size: NA
v_call: TRBV5-1
j_call: TRBJ2-1
cdr3_aa: CASTGTSPYNEQFF
cdr3_nt: TGCGCCAGCACCGGGACATCCCCCTACAATGAGCAGTTCTTC

d_call: TRBD2
clone_size: NA
v_call: TRBV5-1
j_call: TRBJ2-3
cdr3_aa: CASSSTSGRMDTQYF
cdr3_nt: TGCGCCAGCAGCTCAACTAGCGGGAGGATGGATACGCAGTATTTT

d_call: NA
clone_size: NA
v_call: TRBV23-1
j_call: TRBJ2-4
cdr3_aa: CAVGILAKNIQYF
cdr3_nt: TGCGCAGTGGGCATACTAGCCAAAAACATTCAGTACTTC

d_call: TRBD1
clone_size: NA
v_call: TRBV7-3
j_call: TRBJ2-2
cdr3_aa: CASSPTGIETGELFF
cdr3_nt: TGTGCCAGCAGCCCGACAGGGATAGAAACCGGGGAGCTGTTTTTT

d_call: NA
clone_size: NA
v_call: TRBV18
j_call: TRBJ2-2
cdr3_aa: CASFKNTGELFF
cdr3_nt: TGTGCCAGCTTCAAGAACACCGGGGAGCTGTTTTTT

d_call: TRBD1
clone_size: NA
v_call: TRBV7-3
j_call: TRBJ1-6
cdr3_aa: CASSLLGQENSPLHF
cdr3_nt: TGTGCCAGCAGCTTACTGGGACAGGAAAATTCACCCCTCCACTTT

d_call: NA
clone_size: few
v_call: TRBV6-2/TRBV6-3
j_call: TRBJ2-3
cdr3_aa: CATSQGDTQYF
cdr3_nt: TGTGCCACATCGCAGGGGGATACGCAGTATTTT

d_call: TRBD2
clone_size: NA
v_call: TRBV13
j_call: TRBJ2-7
cdr3_aa: CASSFSAGGTPGEYF
cdr3_nt: TGTGCCAGCAGCTTTAGTGCGGGAGGGACACCTGGGGAGTACTTC

d_call: TRBD2
clone_size: NA
v_call: TRBV20-1
j_call: TRBJ2-1
cdr3_aa: CSASSAATSGSPGEQFF
cdr3_nt: TGCAGTGCTAGCAGTGCTGCTACTAGCGGGTCCCCCGGTGAGCAGTTCTTC

d_call: TRBD2
clone_size: NA
v_call: TRBV5-1
j_call: TRBJ2-1
cdr3_aa: CASSPPGLAAYNEQFF
cdr3_nt: TGCGCCAGCAGCCCACCGGGACTAGCGGCCTACAATGAGCAGTTCTTC

d_call: TRBD2
clone_size: few
v_call: TRBV4-2
j_call: TRBJ2-1
cdr3_aa: CASSQVFRTSDEQFF
cdr3_nt: TGTGCCAGCAGCCAGGTTTTCCGGACTAGTGATGAGCAGTTCTTC

d_call: NA
clone_size: NA
v_call: TRBV7-2
j_call: TRBJ1-1
cdr3_aa: CASTTGARTEAFF
cdr3_nt: TGTGCCAGCACCACCGGGGCCCGCACTGAAGCTTTCTTT

d_call: TRBD1
clone_size: many
v_call: TRBV12-3/TRBV12-4
j_call: TRBJ2-1
cdr3_aa: CASSPGQGAGEQFF
cdr3_nt: TGTGCCAGCAGCCCAGGACAGGGGGCGGGTGAGCAGTTCTTC

d_call: TRBD2
clone_size: NA
v_call: TRBV20-1
j_call: TRBJ2-7
cdr3_aa: CSAVTSGPYEQYF
cdr3_nt: TGCAGTGCTGTCACTAGCGGGCCCTACGAGCAGTACTTC

d_call: NA
clone_size: NA
v_call: TRBV29-1
j_call: TRBJ2-5
cdr3_aa: CSAKIGRFQETQYF
cdr3_nt: TGCAGCGCAAAAATAGGCCGATTCCAAGAGACCCAGTACTTC

d_call: TRBD1
clone_size: NA
v_call: TRBV12-3/TRBV12-4
j_call: TRBJ1-5
cdr3_aa: CASSPGQGDGQPQHF
cdr3_nt: TGTGCCAGCAGTCCGGGACAGGGGGACGGTCAGCCCCAGCATTTT